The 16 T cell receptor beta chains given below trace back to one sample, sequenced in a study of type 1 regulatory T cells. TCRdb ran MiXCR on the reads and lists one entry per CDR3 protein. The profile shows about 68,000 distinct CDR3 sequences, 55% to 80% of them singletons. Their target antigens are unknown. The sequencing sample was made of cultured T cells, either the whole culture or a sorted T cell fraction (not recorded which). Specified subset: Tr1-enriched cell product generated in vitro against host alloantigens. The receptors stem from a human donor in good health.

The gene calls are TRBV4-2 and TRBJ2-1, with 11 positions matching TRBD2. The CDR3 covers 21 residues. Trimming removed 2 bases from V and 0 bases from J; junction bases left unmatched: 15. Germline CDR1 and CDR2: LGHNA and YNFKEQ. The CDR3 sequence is CASSQKNLPGLAASSYNEQFF. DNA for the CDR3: TGTGCCAGCAGCCAAAAAAATCTACCGGGACTAGCGGCGAGCTCCTACAATGAGCAGTTCTTC.

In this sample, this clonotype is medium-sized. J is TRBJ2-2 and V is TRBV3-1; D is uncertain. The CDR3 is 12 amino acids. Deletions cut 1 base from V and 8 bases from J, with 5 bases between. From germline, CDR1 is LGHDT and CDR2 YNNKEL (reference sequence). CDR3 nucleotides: TGTGCCAGCAGCCAAGCTTTGGGGGAGCTGTTTTTT. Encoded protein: CASSQALGELFF.

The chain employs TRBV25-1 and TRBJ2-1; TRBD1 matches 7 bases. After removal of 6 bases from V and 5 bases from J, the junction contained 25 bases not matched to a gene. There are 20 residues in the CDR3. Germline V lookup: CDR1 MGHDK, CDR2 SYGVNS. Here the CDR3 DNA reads TGTGCCAGCAGCTCCCCTATAGGGGCCCAAAGAGATAGGGGGCACAATGAGCAGTTCTTC. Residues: CASSSPIGAQRDRGHNEQFF. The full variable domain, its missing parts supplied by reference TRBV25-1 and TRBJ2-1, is EADIYQTPRYLVIGTGKKITLECSQTMGHDKMYWYQQDPGMELHLIHYSYGVNSTEKGDLSSESTVSRIRTEHFPLTLESARPSHTSQYLCASSSPIGAQRDRGHNEQFFGPGTRLTVL.

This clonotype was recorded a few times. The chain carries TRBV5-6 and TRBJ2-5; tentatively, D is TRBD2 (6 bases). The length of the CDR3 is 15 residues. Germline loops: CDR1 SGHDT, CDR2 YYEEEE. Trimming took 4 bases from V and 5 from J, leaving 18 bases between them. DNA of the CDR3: TGTGCCAGCAGCGTTGGATTAGGGGCGGGGGAGACCCAGTACTTC. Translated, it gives CASSVGLGAGETQYF.

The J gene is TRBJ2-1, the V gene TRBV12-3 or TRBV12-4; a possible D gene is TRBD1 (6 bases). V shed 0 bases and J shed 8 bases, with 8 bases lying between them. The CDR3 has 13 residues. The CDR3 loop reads CASSLAGGHEQFF. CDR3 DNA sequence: TGTGCCAGCAGTTTAGCTGGGGGCCATGAGCAGTTCTTC.

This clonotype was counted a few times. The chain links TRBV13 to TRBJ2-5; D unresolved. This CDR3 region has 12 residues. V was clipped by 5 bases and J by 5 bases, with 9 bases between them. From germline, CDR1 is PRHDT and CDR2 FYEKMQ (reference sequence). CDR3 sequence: CASSRLGETQYF. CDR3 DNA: TGTGCCAGCAGCCGACTCGGCGAGACCCAGTACTTC.

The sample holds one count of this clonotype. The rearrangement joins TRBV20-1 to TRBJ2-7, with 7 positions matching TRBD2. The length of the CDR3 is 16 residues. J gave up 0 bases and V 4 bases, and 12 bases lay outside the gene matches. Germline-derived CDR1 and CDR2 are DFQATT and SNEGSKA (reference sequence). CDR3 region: CSAISSGNPSSYEQYF. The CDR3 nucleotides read TGCAGTGCTATCTCTAGCGGAAACCCTAGCTCCTACGAGCAGTACTTC.

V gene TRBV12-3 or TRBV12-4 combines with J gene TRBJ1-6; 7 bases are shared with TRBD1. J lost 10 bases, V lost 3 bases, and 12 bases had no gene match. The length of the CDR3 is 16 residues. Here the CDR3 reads CASSFTPEGASSPLHF. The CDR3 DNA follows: TGTGCCAGCAGTTTTACCCCGGAGGGGGCTTCGTCACCCCTCCACTTT.

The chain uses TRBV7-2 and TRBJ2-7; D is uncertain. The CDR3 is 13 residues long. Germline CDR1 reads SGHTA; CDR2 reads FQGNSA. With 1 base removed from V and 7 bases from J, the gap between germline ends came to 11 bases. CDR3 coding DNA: TGTGCCAGCAGCTTAGTGGGCCCCTGGGAGCAGTACTTC. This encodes CASSLVGPWEQYF.

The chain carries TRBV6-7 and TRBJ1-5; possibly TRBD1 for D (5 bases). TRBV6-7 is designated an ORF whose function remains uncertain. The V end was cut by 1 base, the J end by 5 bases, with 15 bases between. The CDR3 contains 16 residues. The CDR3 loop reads CASSYCRAGGDQPQHF. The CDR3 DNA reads TGTGCCAGCAGTTACTGCCGAGCTGGGGGGGATCAGCCCCAGCATTTT.

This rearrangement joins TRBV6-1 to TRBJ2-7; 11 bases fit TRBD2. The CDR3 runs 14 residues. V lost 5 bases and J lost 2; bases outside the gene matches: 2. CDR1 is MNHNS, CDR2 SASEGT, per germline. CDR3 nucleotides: TGTGCCAGCAGTCCTAGCGGGGGGACCTACGAGCAGTACTTC. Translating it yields CASSPSGGTYEQYF.

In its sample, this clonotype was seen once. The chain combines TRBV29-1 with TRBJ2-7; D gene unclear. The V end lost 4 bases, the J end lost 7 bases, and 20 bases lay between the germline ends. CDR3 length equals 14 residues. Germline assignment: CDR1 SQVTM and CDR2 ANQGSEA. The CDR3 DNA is TGCAGCGTTGTCCCGGTCAGATCCCTAGGGGAGCAGTACTTC. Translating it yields CSVVPVRSLGEQYF.

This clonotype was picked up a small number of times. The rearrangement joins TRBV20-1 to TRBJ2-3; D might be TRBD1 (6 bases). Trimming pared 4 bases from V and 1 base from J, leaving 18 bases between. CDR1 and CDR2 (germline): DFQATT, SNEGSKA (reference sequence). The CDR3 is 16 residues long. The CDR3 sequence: CSAKTQGTRGTDTQYF. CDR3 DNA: TGCAGTGCTAAGACCCAGGGGACGAGGGGCACAGATACGCAGTATTTT.

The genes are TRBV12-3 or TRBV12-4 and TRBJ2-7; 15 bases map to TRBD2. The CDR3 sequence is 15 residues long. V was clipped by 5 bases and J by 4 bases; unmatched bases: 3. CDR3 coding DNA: TGTGCCAGCAGTACCGGGACTAGCGGGAGGTACGAGCAGTACTTC. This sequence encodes CASSTGTSGRYEQYF.

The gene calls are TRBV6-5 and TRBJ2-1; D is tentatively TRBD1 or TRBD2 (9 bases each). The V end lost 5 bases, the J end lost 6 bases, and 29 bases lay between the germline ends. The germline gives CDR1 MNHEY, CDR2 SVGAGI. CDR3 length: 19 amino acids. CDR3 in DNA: TGTGCCAGCAGTCCCCCGGGACAGGGTCTGCGGGAGGGCCGCAATGAGCAGTTCTTC. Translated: CASSPPGQGLREGRNEQFF.

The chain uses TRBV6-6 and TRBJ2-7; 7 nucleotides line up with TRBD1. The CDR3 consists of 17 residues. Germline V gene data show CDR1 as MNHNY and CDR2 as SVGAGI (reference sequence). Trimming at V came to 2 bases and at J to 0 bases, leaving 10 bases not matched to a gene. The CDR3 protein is CASSYETGTASSYEQYF. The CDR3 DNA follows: TGTGCCAGCAGTTACGAGACCGGGACAGCCTCCTCCTACGAGCAGTACTTC.